This TCR beta chain came from a study of T cells in Graves' hyperthyroidism and ophthalmopathy (dated 2019 in TCRdb). With regard to the full study: Peripheral blood samples were taken at initial diagnosis, before any treatment was given. A discovery cohort of approximately 97 patients, 43 with Graves' ophthalmopathy and under 60 with stable Graves' hyperthyroidism, was used to find distinguishing TCR V-J signatures. Whether ophthalmopathy could be predicted prospectively was tested in an independent validation cohort made up of roughly 19 hyperthyroidism patients plus 17 patients who later progressed to ophthalmopathy. For training and testing, the 100 or so patients in the discovery cohort were randomly divided in a 7:3 ratio. Thyroid tissue and blood T-cell repertoires from six Graves' hyperthyroidism patients were also compared in the study. Once sampling was done, hyperthyroidism patients were given methimazole at a starting dose of 30 mg daily, whereas ophthalmopathy patients were given high-dose intravenous methylprednisolone. According to the paper, TCR Vbeta CDR3 sequencing was carried out on over 130 peripheral blood samples, which came from 40 to 45 ophthalmopathy, 80 or so hyperthyroidism and approximately 17 progressor patients.

Details on this clonotype: Its cognate antigen has yet to be identified. No base-level quality is on record; no much larger clone is a single base apart.

From the cysteine up to the phenylalanine, the CDR3 has a length of 17 residues. Here the CDR3 DNA is all that survives: 51 bases in frame from base 1. A distance of 16 bases separates the germline ends of V and J, which lose 4 bases and 0 bases respectively. The germline V gene yields MGHDK for CDR1 and SYGVNS for CDR2. What the study reported, not specific to this receptor: A 13 V-J signature model separated ophthalmopathy from stable hyperthyroidism, with over 85% sensitivity and about 81% specificity in cross-validation and 80%/75% in testing. Most expanded thyroid clonotypes (frequency above 0.001) were also detected in blood, suggesting blood repertoires may reflect thyroid immune responses. In validation, progression to ophthalmopathy was predicted by the model with 55% to 71% sensitivity and nearly 75% specificity, a median of 6.5 months before onset. No statistical method was used to set the sample size in advance, and investigators knew the group allocation.

The TCR beta CDR3 regions were amplified from RNA transcripts. The first round of RT-PCR for the TCR CDR3 was performed with the HTBI primer set and the Qiagen OneStep RT-PCR kit. The libraries were constructed in a second round of multiplex PCR and then size-selected and purified. The libraries were sequenced on an Illumina HiSeq2000 using paired-end 100 bp reads. Per the authors' processing: SOAPnuke was used to process the raw data, throwing out any read that contained adapters or uncalled bases, had a mean Phred below 15, or lacked an exact constant-primer or identifier match. High-quality paired reads were merged using COPE v1.2.5, and each unique nucleotide sequence was defined as a clonotype. MiTCR v1.1 was used to align the clonotypes against IMGT TRBV, TRBD and TRBJ reference segments. The analysis included only V-J combinations with a frequency above 0.0001, which together covered 99% to 99.2% of the repertoires. The TCS score was defined as the ratio of F50 (clonal expansion) to E x V (chaos), calculated using BLOSUM62-based TCRdist between CDR3 peptides within each V-J. Welch's t-statistics and random forest reduced 514 V-J features to 10 to 15, which were used in a naive Bayes classifier (R e1071). Thyroid-blood repertoire similarity was quantified with the Morisita-Horn index. The public reads were reprocessed in TCRdb via fastp at Q25 and MiXCR, keeping in-frame beta chains. A single entry per CDR3 protein holds the most common genes and DNA from its merged rows. The V and J calls come from TCRdb's annotation, not from the publication. The sample contains more than 100,000 distinct CDR3 sequences, over 45% of them found a single time. Together, the top ten hold roughly 24% of the sample.

Stable Graves' hyperthyroidism was defined as no progression to ophthalmopathy during 18 months of follow-up. Hyperthyroidism patients were newly diagnosed, had a disease duration of under 2 months, and were aged 18 to 65 years. Any patient with an uncontrolled infection, another autoimmune disease, pregnancy or lactation was excluded. Diagnoses relied on clinical symptoms, serum thyroxine and TRAb, thyroid ultrasound and orbital computed tomography. Ficoll-Paque density gradient centrifugation was used to isolate PBMCs from about 9.4 ml of fresh peripheral blood. Total RNA was extracted using Trizol reagent, and RNA quality was assessed on an Agilent 2100 Bioanalyzer.

The TCR sequence derives from a man between 35 and 55 years old with Graves' hyperthyroidism. This receptor chain uses TRBV25-1 and TRBJ2-1; a weak D assignment points to TRBD2 (5 bases agree). Material: blood. The sequenced DNA: TGTGCCAGCAGTGCTAGAGGGCTAGTGGTCTCCTACAATGAGCAGTTCTTC. The encoded protein is CASSARGLVVSYNEQFF.